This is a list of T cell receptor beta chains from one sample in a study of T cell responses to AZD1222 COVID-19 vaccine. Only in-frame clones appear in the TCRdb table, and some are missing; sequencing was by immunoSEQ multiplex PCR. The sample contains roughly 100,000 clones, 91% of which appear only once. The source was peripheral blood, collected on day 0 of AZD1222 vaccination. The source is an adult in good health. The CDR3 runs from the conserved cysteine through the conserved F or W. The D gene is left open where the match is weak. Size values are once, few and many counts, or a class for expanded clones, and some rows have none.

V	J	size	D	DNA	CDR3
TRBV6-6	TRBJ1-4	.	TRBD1	TGTGCCAGCTCACGGCAGGGGGTTGAAAAACTGTTTTTT	CASSRQGVEKLFF
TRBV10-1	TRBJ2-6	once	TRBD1	TGCGCCAGCGGTGGGACAGGGGATTCCTCTGGGGCCAACGTCCTGACTTTC	CASGGTGDSSGANVLTF
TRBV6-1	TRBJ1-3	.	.	TGTGCCAGCAGTGAATCTCGGAGGGGCACATGGAGAGGAAACACCATATATTTT	CASSESRRGTWRGNTIYF
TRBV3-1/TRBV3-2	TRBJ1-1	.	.	TGTGCCAGCAGCCAATCCCGGGACAACACTGAAGCTTTCTTT	CASSQSRDNTEAFF
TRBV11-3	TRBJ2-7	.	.	TGTGCCAGCAGCTTTGGAGACGGGCCCTACGAGCAGTACTTC	CASSFGDGPYEQYF
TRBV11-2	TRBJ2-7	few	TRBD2	TGTGCCAGCAGCTTGAACATAGACGGACTAGCGGCTCAGGAGCAGTACTTC	CASSLNIDGLAAQEQYF
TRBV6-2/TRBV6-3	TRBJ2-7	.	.	TGTGCCAGCAGTTACTCTCGCGGGGGCGGGAGACTCTACGAGCAGTACTTC	CASSYSRGGGRLYEQYF
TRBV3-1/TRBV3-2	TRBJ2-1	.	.	TGTGCCAGCAGCCAAACTGCGGGGCTATTACTCTACAATGAGCAGTTCTTC	CASSQTAGLLLYNEQFF
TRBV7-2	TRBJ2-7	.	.	TGTGCCAGCACCCCCCGCCTGAGCTCCTACGAGCAGTACTTC	CASTPRLSSYEQYF
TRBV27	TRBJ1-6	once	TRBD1	TGTGCCAGCAGTTCCCAGGGAAGAGGGGGCTATTCACCCCTCCACTTT	CASSSQGRGGYSPLHF
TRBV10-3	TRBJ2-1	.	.	TGTGCCATCAGTGACACCGGGACAGAGCAGTTCTTC	CAISDTGTEQFF